A selection of T cell receptor beta chains follows, all from one sample in a study of blood T cell repertoires in COVID-19. Here immunoSEQ multiplex PCR was the method, and the copy in TCRdb shows in-frame clones only, minus some. The sample has about 420,000 clones; around 90% are singletons. Sequencing was done on a sample of peripheral blood. The source of these receptors is a man aged 18 to 35 with COVID-19, enrolled during active disease. Both conserved end residues are trimmed from each CDR3.

V,length,J,CDR3
TRBV6-5,13,TRBJ1-6,ASSYAVQQGSPLH
TRBV27,11,TRBJ1-3,ASRGTSGNTIY
TRBV3-1/TRBV3-2,17,TRBJ2-3,ASSQAFPVASGSTDTQY
TRBV6-5,13,TRBJ2-1,ASEVAGGLHNEQF
TRBV3-1/TRBV3-2,13,TRBJ2-5,ASSQAGTSQATQY
TRBV24-1,12,TRBJ2-1,ATSGDRRTNEQF
TRBV19,12,TRBJ2-3,ACDSGRAGDTQY
TRBV10-2,17,TRBJ2-7,ASSQNPGLAESKRYEQY
TRBV3-1/TRBV3-2,11,TRBJ2-1,ASSLLAGNEQF
TRBV20-1,11,TRBJ1-2,SASGSTNYGYT